Following are 8 T cell receptor beta chains from one sample sequenced in a study of blood T cell repertoires in COVID-19. Sequenced by immunoSEQ multiplex PCR; TCRdb stores in-frame clones only, minus some. The data contain 330,000 or so clones, 80% to 90% of them singletons. The specimen sequenced was peripheral blood. All receptors derive from a man aged 25-45 years with COVID-19, enrolled during active disease.

The CDR3 DNA reads as TGTGCCAGCAGTTCCCCAAGCGGGGCAAGCTCCTACGAGCAGTACTTC. This gives the protein CASSSPSGASSYEQYF. This chain links TRBV27 with TRBJ2-7; 7 bases align to TRBD2. The CDR3 has 16 amino acids. Germline V gives CDR1 MNHEY, CDR2 SMNVEV (reference sequence). The trim removed 4 bases at V and 0 bases at J, leaving 9 bases unmatched.

V usage is TRBV7-9 and J usage is TRBJ1-2; D is ambiguous. Germline assignment: CDR1 SEHNR and CDR2 FQNEAQ (reference sequence). The CDR3 sequence is 13 residues long. V was shortened by 4 bases and J by 5 bases, with 11 bases between the two germline ends. CDR3: CASSSAGKYGYTF. Here the CDR3 DNA reads TGTGCCAGCAGCTCCGCAGGAAAATATGGCTACACCTTC.

This clone came up once. The chain uses TRBV30 and TRBJ2-7; 10 nucleotides agree with TRBD1. The CDR3 extends over 15 amino acids. The ends lost 0 bases at V and 5 bases at J; junction bases unmatched: 7. Germline V lookup: CDR1 GTSNPN, CDR2 SVGIG (reference sequence). The CDR3 sequence: CAWSVGTGAGNEQYF. CDR3 DNA: TGTGCCTGGAGTGTGGGGACAGGGGCCGGAAACGAGCAGTACTTC. The variable domain in full, completed from reference TRBV30 and TRBJ2-7, reads SQTIHQWPATLVQPVGSPLSLECTVEGTSNPNLYWYRQAAGRGLQLLFYSVGIGQISSEVPQNLSASRPQDRQFILSSKKLLLSDSGFYLCAWSVGTGAGNEQYFGPGTRLTVT.

Of note for this clone: The identical CDR3 is also encoded by other nucleotide sequences in the sample. The chain uses TRBV6-4 and TRBJ2-1; 8 bases fit TRBD2. Germline CDR1 is MRHNA and CDR2 is SNTAGT. J lost 2 bases, V lost 0 bases, and 0 bases had no gene match. This CDR3 contains 15 residues. The DNA of the CDR3 is TGTGCCAGCAGTGACTCAGCGGGGGCCTACAATGAGCAGTTCTTC. It codes for CASSDSAGAYNEQFF.

The rearrangement links TRBV5-1 to TRBJ2-2; TRBD1 might be the D (6 bases). V lost 3 bases, J lost 6 bases, and 12 bases lay in between. Per the germline V gene, CDR1 is SGHRS and CDR2 is YFSETQ. The length of the CDR3 is 14 residues. CDR3 nucleotides: TGCGCCAGCAGCTATTATAACAGGGCCGGGGAGCTGTTTTTT. Protein product: CASSYYNRAGELFF.

The chain carries TRBV6-2 or TRBV6-3 and TRBJ1-1, with a possible D match to TRBD1 (6 bases). Per the germline V gene, CDR1 is MNHEY and CDR2 is SVGEGT. This CDR3 has 13 amino acids. V lost 5 bases to trimming and J lost 1 base, with 8 bases between them. This CDR3 is CASSKQGNTEAFF. CDR3 bases: TGTGCCAGCAGTAAACAGGGGAACACTGAAGCTTTCTTT.

In this sample, this clone turned up many times. This chain links TRBV6-4 with TRBJ2-1; 10 nucleotides agree with TRBD1. The germline gives CDR1 MRHNA, CDR2 SNTAGT. This CDR3 contains 15 residues. Trimming took 2 bases from V and 3 from J; bases not matched to a gene: 1. The CDR3 loop reads CASSDRTGGYNEQFF. The DNA for the CDR3 is TGTGCCAGCAGTGACAGGACAGGGGGCTACAATGAGCAGTTCTTC.

The gene calls are TRBV10-2 and TRBJ1-6, with 10 positions matching TRBD1. Per germline, CDR1 WSHSY and CDR2 SAAADI. The CDR3 sequence is 13 residues long. J gave up 7 bases and V 6 bases, and 0 bases lay outside the gene matches. DNA of the CDR3: TGCGCCAGCAGGGGACAGGGGAATTCACCCCTCCACTTT. Its protein product is CASRGQGNSPLHF.